This T cell receptor beta chain was obtained from a study of T cell changes during pregnancy in multiple sclerosis. Libraries were prepared by immunoSEQ multiplex PCR; TCRdb keeps only in-frame clonotypes and omits some of them. The top ten clones hold approximately 6.3% of a sample with around 130,000 clones, 93% of them seen once. Looked up from germline, CDR1 is GTSNPN and CDR2 is SVGIG (reference sequence). This CDR3 has 15 amino acids. The V segment lost 1 base and the J segment 5 bases; nucleotides outside the gene matches: 7. The sample in question was peripheral blood, obtained before pregnancy. The chain combines TRBV30 with TRBJ1-4, with 7 bases identical to TRBD1. The sequence came from a female donor with multiple sclerosis, enrolled in a pregnancy study. CDR3 DNA sequence: TGTGCCTGGAGTGCCTTAAGGACAGGAAATGAAAAACTGTTTTTT. Its translation is CAWSALRTGNEKLFF.